This T cell receptor (beta chain) was identified in a study of blood T cell repertoires in COVID-19. Sequenced by immunoSEQ multiplex PCR; TCRdb stores in-frame clones only, minus some. The sample yields roughly 100,000 clones, roughly 80% seen once. Material: peripheral blood. This clonotype was sampled from a woman older than 75 with acute or convalescent COVID-19.

The CDR3 coding sequence is TGTGCCAGCAGGGGACTAGCGGGAGTTACCGGGGAGCTGTTTTTT. This gives the protein CASRGLAGVTGELFF. This chain uses TRBV6-5 with TRBJ2-2; 14 bases line up with TRBD2. The CDR3 spans 15 residues. Germline assignment: CDR1 MNHEY and CDR2 SVGAGI. V shed 6 bases and J 5 bases; nucleotides not matched to a gene: 2.